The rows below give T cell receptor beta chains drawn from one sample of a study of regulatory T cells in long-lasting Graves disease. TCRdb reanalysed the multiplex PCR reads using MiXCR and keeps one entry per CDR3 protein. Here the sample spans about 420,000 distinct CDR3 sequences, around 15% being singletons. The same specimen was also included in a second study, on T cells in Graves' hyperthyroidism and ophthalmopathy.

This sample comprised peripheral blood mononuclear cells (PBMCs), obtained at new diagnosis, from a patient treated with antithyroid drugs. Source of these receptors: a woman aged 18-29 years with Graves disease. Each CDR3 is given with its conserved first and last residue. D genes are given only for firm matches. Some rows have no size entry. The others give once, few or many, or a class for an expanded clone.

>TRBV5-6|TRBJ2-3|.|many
CATHRGSNTQYF
TGTGCCACGCATCGAGGCAGCAATACGCAGTATTTT
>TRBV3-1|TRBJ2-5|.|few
CASSPRGSVAQETQYF
TGTGCCAGCAGCCCCCGAGGAAGCGTTGCCCAAGAGACCCAGTACTTC
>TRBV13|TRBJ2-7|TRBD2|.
CASSLVEFCGRAVEQYF
TGTGCCAGCAGCTTAGTGGAGTTCTGCGGGAGGGCGGTTGAGCAGTACTTC
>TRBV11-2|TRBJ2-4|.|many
CASSLSPWTSGGEKNIQYF
TGTGCCAGCAGCTTATCCCCTTGGACAAGTGGAGGAGAGAAAAACATTCAGTACTTC
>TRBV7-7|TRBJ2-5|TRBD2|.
CASSASGSRQETQYF
TGTGCTAGCAGCGCCAGCGGGAGTAGGCAAGAGACCCAGTACTTC
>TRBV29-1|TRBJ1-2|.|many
CSVEGGLTDRYTF
TGCAGCGTTGAAGGGGGATTGACTGATCGCTACACCTTC
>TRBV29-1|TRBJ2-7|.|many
CSVEDSRYEQYF
TGCAGCGTTGAGGACAGCCGCTACGAGCAGTACTTC
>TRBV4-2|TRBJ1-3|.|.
CASSQVGGSGNTIYF
TGTGCCAGCAGCCAAGTGGGAGGATCGGGAAACACCATATATTTT
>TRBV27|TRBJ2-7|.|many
CASSPNGGYEQYF
TGTGCCAGCAGTCCGAATGGGGGCTACGAGCAGTACTTC
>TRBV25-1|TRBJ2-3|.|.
CASSEFAFWQGSADTQYF
TGTGCCAGCAGTGAATTTGCGTTTTGGCAGGGAAGCGCAGATACGCAGTATTTT
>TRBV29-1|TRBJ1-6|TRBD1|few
CSASDRTGPLHF
TGCAGCGCTTCGGACAGGACGGGACCCCTCCACTTT
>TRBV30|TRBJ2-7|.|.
CAWSAESYEQYF
TGTGCCTGGAGTGCAGAGTCCTACGAGCAGTACTTC
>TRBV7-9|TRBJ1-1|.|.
CASSLWEAFF
TGTGCCAGCAGCTTATGGGAAGCTTTCTTT